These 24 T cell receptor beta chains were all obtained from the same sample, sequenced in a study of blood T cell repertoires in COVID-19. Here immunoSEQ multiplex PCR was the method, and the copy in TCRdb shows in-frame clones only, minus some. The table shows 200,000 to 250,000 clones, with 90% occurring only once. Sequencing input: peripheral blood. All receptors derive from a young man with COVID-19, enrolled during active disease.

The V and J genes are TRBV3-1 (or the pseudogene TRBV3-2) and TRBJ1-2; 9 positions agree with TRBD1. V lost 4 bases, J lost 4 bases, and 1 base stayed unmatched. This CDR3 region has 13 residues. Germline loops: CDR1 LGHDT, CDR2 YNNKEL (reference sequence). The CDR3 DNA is TGTGCCAGCAGCCCGGACAGGGGCTATGGCTACACCTTC. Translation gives CASSPDRGYGYTF.

Here the CDR3 DNA reads TGCGCCAGCAGCCAAGAAACTAACTACAATGAGCAGTTCTTC. Its translation: CASSQETNYNEQFF. The chain combines TRBV4-3 with TRBJ2-1; no clear D gene. V gave up 0 bases and J gave up 3 bases, with 6 bases separating them. The CDR3 spans 14 residues. Looked up from germline, CDR1 is LGHNA and CDR2 is YSLEER.

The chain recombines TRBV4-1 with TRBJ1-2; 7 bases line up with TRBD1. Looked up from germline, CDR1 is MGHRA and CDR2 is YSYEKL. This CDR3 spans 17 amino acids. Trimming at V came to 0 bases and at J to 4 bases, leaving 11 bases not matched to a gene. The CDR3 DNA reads TGCGCCAGCAGCCAAGATTTCGGTCGAGGGACAGCCTATGGCTACACCTTC. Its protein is CASSQDFGRGTAYGYTF.

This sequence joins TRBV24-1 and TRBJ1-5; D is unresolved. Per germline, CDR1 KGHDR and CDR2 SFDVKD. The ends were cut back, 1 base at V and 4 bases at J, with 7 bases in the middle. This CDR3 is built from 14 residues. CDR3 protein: CATSDFTVNQPQHF. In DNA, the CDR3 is TGTGCCACCAGTGATTTTACAGTGAATCAGCCCCAGCATTTT.

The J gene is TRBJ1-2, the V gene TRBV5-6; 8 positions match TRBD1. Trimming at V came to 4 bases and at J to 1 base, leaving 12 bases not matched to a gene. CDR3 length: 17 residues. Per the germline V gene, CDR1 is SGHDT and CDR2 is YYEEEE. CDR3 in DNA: TGTGCCAGCAGCGTTCCCCGTATGACAGGGGATAACTATGGCTACACCTTC. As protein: CASSVPRMTGDNYGYTF.

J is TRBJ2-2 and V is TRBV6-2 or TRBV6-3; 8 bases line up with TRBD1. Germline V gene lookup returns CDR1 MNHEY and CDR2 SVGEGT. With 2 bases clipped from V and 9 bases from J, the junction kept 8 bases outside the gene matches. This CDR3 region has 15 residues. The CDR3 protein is CASSYGAGGVRELFF. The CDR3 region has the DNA TGTGCCAGCAGTTACGGCGCAGGGGGCGTGCGGGAGCTGTTTTTT.

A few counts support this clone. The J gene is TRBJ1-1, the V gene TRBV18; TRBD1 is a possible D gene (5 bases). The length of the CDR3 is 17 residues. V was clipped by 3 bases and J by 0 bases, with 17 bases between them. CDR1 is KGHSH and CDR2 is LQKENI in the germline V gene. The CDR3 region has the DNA TGTGCCAGCTCACCGTACCAGGGCGTCCCCATGAACACTGAAGCTTTCTTT. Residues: CASSPYQGVPMNTEAFF.

Here the CDR3 DNA reads TGCGCCAGCAGCCTCGGACAGGGGGCTGGCAATGAGCAGTTCTTC. It encodes CASSLGQGAGNEQFF. The chain couples TRBV5-1 to TRBJ2-1; 11 positions agree with TRBD1. The J segment lost 6 bases and the V segment lost 4 bases, leaving 6 bases of the junction unmatched. This CDR3 contains 15 residues. Per the germline V gene, CDR1 is SGHRS and CDR2 is YFSETQ.

The CDR3 DNA reads TGTGCCAGCAGTCCATACACCGGGACTAATGATAAAGAGACCCAGTACTTC. Translated: CASSPYTGTNDKETQYF. This sequence joins TRBV27 and TRBJ2-5; 7 bases align to TRBD2. The CDR3 runs to 17 residues. After removal of 5 bases from V and 3 bases from J, the junction contained 15 bases not matched to a gene. Germline values: CDR1 MNHEY, CDR2 SMNVEV (reference sequence).

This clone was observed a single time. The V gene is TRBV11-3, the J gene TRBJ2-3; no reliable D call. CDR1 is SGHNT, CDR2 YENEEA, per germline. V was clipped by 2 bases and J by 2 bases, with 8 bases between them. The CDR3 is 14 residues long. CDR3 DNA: TGTGCCAGCAGCTTAAACAGTATCACAGATACGCAGTATTTT. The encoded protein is CASSLNSITDTQYF.

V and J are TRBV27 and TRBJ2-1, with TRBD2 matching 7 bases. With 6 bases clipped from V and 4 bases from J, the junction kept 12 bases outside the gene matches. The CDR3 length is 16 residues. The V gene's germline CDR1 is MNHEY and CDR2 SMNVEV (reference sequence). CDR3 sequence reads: CASRPARGRMYNEQFF. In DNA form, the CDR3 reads TGTGCCAGCAGGCCGGCTCGCGGGAGAATGTACAATGAGCAGTTCTTC.

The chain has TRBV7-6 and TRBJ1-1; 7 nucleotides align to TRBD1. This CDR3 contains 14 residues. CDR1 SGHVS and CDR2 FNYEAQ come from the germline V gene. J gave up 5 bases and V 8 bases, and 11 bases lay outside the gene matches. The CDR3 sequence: CASGPGGSGTEAFF. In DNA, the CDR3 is TGTGCCAGCGGGCCAGGGGGGAGTGGGACTGAAGCTTTCTTT.

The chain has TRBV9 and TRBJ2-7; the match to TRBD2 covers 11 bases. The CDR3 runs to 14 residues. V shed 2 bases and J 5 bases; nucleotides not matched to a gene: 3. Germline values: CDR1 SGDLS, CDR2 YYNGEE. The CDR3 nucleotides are TGTGCCAGCAGCGTTAGCGGGGGGGCCGACGAGCAGTACTTC. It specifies CASSVSGGADEQYF.

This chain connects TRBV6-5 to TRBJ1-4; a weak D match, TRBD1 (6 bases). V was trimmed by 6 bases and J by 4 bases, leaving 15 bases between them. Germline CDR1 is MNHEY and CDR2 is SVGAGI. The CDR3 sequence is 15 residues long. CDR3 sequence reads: CASSRLWGRNEKLFF. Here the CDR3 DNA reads TGTGCCAGCAGCCGCCTTTGGGGGCGTAATGAAAAACTGTTTTTT.

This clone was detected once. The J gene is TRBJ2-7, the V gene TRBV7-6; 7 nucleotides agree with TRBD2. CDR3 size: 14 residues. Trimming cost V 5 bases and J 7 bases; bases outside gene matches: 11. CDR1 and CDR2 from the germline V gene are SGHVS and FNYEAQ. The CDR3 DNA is TGTGCCAGCAGCCCTTCGGGGGGAGGGCGAGAGCAGTACTTC. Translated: CASSPSGGGREQYF.

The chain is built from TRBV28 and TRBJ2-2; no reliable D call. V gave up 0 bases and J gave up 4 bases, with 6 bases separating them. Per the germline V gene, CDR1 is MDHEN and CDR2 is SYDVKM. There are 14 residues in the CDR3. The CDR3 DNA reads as TGTGCCAGCAGTTTATGGGAGAGCACCGGGGAGCTGTTTTTT. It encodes CASSLWESTGELFF.

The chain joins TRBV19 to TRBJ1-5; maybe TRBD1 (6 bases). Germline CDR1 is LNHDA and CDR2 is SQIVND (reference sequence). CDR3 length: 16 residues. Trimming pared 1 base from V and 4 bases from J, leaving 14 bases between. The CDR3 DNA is TGTGCCAGTAGTATAGCCCGGACAGTGGGTAATCAGCCCCAGCATTTT. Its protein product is CASSIARTVGNQPQHF. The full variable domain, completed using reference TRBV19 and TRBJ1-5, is DGGITQSPKYLFRKEGQNVTLSCEQNLNHDAMYWYRQDPGQGLRLIYYSQIVNDFQKGDIAEGYSVSREKKESFPLTVTSAQKNPTAFYLCASSIARTVGNQPQHFGDGTRLSIL.

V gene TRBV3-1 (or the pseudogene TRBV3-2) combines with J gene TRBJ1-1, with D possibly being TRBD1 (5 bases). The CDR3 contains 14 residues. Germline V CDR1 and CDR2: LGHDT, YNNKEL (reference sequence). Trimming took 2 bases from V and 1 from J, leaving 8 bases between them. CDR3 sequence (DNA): TGTGCCAGCAGCCAATACGGACAGAACACTGAAGCTTTCTTT. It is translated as CASSQYGQNTEAFF.

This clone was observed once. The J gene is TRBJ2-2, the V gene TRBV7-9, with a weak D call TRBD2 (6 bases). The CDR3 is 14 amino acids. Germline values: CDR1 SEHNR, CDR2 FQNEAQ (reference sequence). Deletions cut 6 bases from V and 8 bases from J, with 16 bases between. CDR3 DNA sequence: TGTGCCAGCAGGCTCGGGGGAGGATCGGGGGAGCTGTTTTTT. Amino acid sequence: CASRLGGGSGELFF.

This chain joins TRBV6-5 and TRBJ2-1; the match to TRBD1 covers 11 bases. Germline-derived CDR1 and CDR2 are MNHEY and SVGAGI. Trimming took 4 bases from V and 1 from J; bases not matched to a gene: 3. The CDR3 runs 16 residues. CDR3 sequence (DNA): TGTGCCAGCAGTTCGGACAGGGGGCTGTCCTACAATGAGCAGTTCTTC. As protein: CASSSDRGLSYNEQFF.

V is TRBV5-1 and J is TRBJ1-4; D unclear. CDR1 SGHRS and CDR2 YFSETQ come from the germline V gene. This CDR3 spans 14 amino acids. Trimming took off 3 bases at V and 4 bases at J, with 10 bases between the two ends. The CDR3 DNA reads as TGCGCCAGCAGCTCCGATGGCCTTAATGAAAAACTGTTTTTT. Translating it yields CASSSDGLNEKLFF.

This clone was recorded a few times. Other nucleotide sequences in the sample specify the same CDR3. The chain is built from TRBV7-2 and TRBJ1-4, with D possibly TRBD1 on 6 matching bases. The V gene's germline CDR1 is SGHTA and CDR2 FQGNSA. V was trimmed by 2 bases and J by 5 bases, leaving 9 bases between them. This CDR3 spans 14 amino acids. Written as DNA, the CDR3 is TGTGCCAGCAGCTTACGGCAGGGGAATGAAAAACTGTTTTTT. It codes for CASSLRQGNEKLFF.

For the CDR3, the DNA is TGTGCCAGCGCCTTGGGGGCGCTTGGTGAAAAACTGTTTTTT. This gives the protein CASALGALGEKLFF. The gene calls are TRBV11-2 and TRBJ1-4; maybe TRBD1 (6 bases). V gave up 8 bases and J gave up 7 bases, with 17 bases separating them. There are 14 residues in the CDR3. Per germline, CDR1 SGHAT and CDR2 FQNNGV.

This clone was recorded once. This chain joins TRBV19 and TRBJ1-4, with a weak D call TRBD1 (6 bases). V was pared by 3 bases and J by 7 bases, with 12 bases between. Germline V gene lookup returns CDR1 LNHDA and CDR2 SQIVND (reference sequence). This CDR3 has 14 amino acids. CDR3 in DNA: TGTGCCAGTAGTATTCTGGGGGCTGGTGAAAAACTGTTTTTT. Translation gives CASSILGAGEKLFF.